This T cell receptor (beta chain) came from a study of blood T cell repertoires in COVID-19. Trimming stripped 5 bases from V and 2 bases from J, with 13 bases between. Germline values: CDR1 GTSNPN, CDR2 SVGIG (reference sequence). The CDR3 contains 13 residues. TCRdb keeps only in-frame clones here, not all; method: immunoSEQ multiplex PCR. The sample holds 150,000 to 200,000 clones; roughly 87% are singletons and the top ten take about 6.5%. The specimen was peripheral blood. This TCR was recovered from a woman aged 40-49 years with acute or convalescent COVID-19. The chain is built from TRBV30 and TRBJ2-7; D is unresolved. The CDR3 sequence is CAWAYGRAYEQYF. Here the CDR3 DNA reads TGTGCCTGGGCGTACGGTAGAGCCTACGAGCAGTACTTC. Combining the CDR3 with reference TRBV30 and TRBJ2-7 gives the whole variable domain SQTIHQWPATLVQPVGSPLSLECTVEGTSNPNLYWYRQAAGRGLQLLFYSVGIGQISSEVPQNLSASRPQDRQFILSSKKLLLSDSGFYLCAWAYGRAYEQYFGPGTRLTVT.